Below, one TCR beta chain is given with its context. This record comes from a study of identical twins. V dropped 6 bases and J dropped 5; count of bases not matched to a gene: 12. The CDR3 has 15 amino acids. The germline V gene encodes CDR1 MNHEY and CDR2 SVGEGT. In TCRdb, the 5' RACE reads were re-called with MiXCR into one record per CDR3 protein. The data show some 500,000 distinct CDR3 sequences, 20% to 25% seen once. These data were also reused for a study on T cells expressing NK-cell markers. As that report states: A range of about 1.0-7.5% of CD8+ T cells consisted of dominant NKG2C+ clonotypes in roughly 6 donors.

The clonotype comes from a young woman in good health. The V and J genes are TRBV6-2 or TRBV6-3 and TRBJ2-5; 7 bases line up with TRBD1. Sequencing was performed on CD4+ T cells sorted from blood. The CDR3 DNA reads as TGTGCCAGCAGGAGCGACAGGGAAACCTGGGAGACCCAGTACTTC. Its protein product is CASRSDRETWETQYF.